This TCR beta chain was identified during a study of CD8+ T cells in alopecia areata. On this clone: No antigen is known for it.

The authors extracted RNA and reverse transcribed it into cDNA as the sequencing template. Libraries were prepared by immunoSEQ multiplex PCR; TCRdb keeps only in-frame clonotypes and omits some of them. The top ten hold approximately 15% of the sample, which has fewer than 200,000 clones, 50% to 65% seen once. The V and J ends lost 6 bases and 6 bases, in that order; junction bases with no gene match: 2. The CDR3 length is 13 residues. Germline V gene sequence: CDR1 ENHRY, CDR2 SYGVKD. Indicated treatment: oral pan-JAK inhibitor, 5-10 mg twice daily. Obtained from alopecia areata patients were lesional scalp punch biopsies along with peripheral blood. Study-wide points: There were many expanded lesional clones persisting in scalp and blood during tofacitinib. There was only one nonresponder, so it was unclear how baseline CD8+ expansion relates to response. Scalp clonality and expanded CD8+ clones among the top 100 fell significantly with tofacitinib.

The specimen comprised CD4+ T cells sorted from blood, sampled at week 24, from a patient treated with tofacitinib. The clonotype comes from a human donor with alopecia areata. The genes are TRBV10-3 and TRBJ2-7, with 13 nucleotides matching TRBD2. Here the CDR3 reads CAISGLAGAEQYF. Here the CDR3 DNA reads TGTGCCATCAGCGGACTAGCGGGGGCCGAGCAGTACTTC.